These T cell receptor beta chains were read from a single sample in a study of blood T cell repertoires in COVID-19. Only in-frame clones appear in the TCRdb table, and some are missing; sequencing was by immunoSEQ multiplex PCR. The sample records some 200,000 clones, roughly 90% being singletons. The specimen was peripheral blood. The receptors were sampled from a man aged 45-65 years with COVID-19, enrolled during active disease. Both conserved end residues are part of each CDR3. The order of the fields is J gene, D gene, V gene, clone size, CDR3 protein, CDR3 DNA. D genes are given only for firm matches. The size entry is marked missing in some rows and otherwise reads once, few, many or a size class.

J: TRBJ2-3; D: NA; V: TRBV5-8; size: NA; CDR3: CASSLLLGQYF; DNA: TGTGCCAGCAGTTTACTACTGGGGCAGTATTTT
J: TRBJ2-2; D: NA; V: TRBV12-3/TRBV12-4; size: once; CDR3: CASSLISGGELFF; DNA: TGTGCCAGCAGTCTGATTTCAGGCGGGGAGCTGTTTTTT
J: TRBJ2-2; D: NA; V: TRBV7-8; size: NA; CDR3: CASSNRQGNTGELFF; DNA: TGTGCCAGCAGCAATCGGCAGGGAAACACCGGGGAGCTGTTTTTT
J: TRBJ2-7; D: NA; V: TRBV7-2; size: few; CDR3: CASSLEQGDYEQYF; DNA: TGTGCCAGCAGCTTAGAACAGGGAGACTACGAGCAGTACTTC
J: TRBJ2-1; D: NA; V: TRBV11-2; size: NA; CDR3: CASSLVAGLHEQFF; DNA: TGTGCCAGCAGCTTAGTCGCGGGATTGCATGAGCAGTTCTTC
J: TRBJ1-2; D: NA; V: TRBV9; size: NA; CDR3: CASSVAEGNYGYTF; DNA: TGTGCCAGCAGCGTAGCCGAGGGAAACTATGGCTACACCTTC
J: TRBJ2-4; D: TRBD1; V: TRBV29-1; size: NA; CDR3: CSVEDPRHRGRLAKNIQYF; DNA: TGCAGCGTTGAAGATCCCCGGCACAGGGGACGATTAGCCAAAAACATTCAGTACTTC
J: TRBJ2-7; D: TRBD1; V: TRBV5-6; size: NA; CDR3: CASSLEDRLARANYEQYF; DNA: TGTGCCAGCAGCTTGGAGGACAGGCTAGCCCGAGCCAACTACGAGCAGTACTTC
J: TRBJ2-6; D: NA; V: TRBV2; size: NA; CDR3: CASMRGRGAGANVLTF; DNA: TGTGCCAGCATGAGGGGCAGGGGAGCTGGGGCCAACGTCCTGACTTTC
J: TRBJ2-7; D: TRBD2; V: TRBV10-3; size: NA; CDR3: CATSGVAGSYEQYF; DNA: TGTGCCACCTCCGGGGTAGCGGGTTCCTACGAGCAGTACTTC
J: TRBJ2-6; D: NA; V: TRBV12-5; size: NA; CDR3: CASGLVLGGSGANVLTF; DNA: TGTGCTAGTGGTTTGGTATTAGGGGGTTCTGGGGCCAACGTCCTGACTTTC
J: TRBJ2-3; D: TRBD2; V: TRBV5-1; size: NA; CDR3: CASSVGLAGGLSTDTQYF; DNA: TGCGCCAGCAGCGTAGGACTAGCGGGGGGCCTGAGCACAGATACGCAGTATTTT
J: TRBJ1-2; D: TRBD1; V: TRBV5-1; size: NA; CDR3: CASSITGRDRGLGYTF; DNA: TGCGCCAGCAGCATTACGGGCCGGGACAGGGGGCTTGGCTACACCTTC
J: TRBJ1-3; D: NA; V: TRBV30; size: NA; CDR3: CAWIGISRGNTIYF; DNA: TGTGCCTGGATCGGGATAAGCAGGGGAAACACCATATATTTT
J: TRBJ1-2; D: NA; V: TRBV3-1/TRBV3-2; size: NA; CDR3: CASSQRHGGGYGYTF; DNA: TGTGCCAGCAGCCAAAGACACGGGGGAGGCTATGGCTACACCTTC
J: TRBJ2-7; D: TRBD1; V: TRBV6-1; size: NA; CDR3: CASSEAGQGGSYEQYF; DNA: TGTGCCAGCAGTGAAGCGGGACAGGGGGGGTCCTACGAGCAGTACTTC
J: TRBJ2-7; D: TRBD2; V: TRBV2; size: NA; CDR3: CASSSGDFGSEQYF; DNA: TGTGCCAGCAGCAGCGGGGATTTTGGAAGCGAGCAGTACTTC
J: TRBJ2-7; D: TRBD1; V: TRBV19; size: NA; CDR3: CASSWDRGQEQYF; DNA: TGTGCCAGTAGTTGGGACAGGGGGCAAGAGCAGTACTTC
J: TRBJ1-1; D: NA; V: TRBV5-1; size: NA; CDR3: CASSLSSSNTEAFF; DNA: TGCGCCAGCAGCTTGTCGTCGTCTAACACTGAAGCTTTCTTT